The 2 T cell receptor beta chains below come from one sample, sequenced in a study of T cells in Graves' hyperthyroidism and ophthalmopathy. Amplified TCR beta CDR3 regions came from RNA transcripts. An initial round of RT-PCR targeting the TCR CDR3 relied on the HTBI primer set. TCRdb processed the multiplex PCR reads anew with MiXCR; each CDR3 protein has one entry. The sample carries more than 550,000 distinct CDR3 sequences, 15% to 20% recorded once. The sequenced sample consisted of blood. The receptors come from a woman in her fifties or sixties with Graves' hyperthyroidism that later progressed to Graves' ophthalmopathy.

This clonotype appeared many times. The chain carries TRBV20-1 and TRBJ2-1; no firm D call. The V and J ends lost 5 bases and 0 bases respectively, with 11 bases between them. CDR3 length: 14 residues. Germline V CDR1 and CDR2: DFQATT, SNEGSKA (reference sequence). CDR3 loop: CSAPTEISYNEQFF. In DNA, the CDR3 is TGCAGTGCTCCGACGGAAATCTCCTACAATGAGCAGTTCTTC.

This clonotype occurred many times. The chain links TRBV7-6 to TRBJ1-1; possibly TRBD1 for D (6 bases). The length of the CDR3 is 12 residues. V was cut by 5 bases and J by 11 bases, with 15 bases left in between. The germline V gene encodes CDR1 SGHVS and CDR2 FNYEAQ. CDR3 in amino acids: CASSLPGQSAFF. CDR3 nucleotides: TGTGCCAGCAGCCTACCCGGACAGTCCGCTTTCTTT.